This TCR beta chain is drawn from a study of T-cell reconstitution after alpha-beta-depleted transplantation in children. Germline assignment: CDR1 SGHTA and CDR2 FQGTGA. The CDR3 is 17 amino acids. With 1 base clipped from V and 2 bases from J, the junction kept 3 bases outside the gene matches. This clonotype turned up a few times. For TCRbeta, the library was prepared with unique molecular identifiers. TCRdb re-called the PCR reads through MiXCR, storing one row per CDR3 protein. The table records 70,000 to 95,000 distinct CDR3 sequences, roughly an eighth of them present only once. The genes are TRBV7-3 and TRBJ2-6, with 9 bases fitting TRBD1. This TCR came from a human donor who donated a stem cell graft to a child with inherited bone marrow failure. The input for sequencing was PBMCs from the stem cell graft donor, taken from the stem cell graft. The CDR3 DNA is TGTGCCAGCAGCTTAATGGGACAGGGAACTGGGGCCAACGTCCTGACTTTC. It translates to CASSLMGQGTGANVLTF.